Below, one T cell receptor (beta chain) is given with its context. Its antigen is not identified. This sample was included in a study of shared clonotypes between healthy human individuals. The study, taken as a whole, reports: In this cohort, only blood was sampled, and tissue repertoires likely differ. Few donors restricted represented genetic and exposure-history diversity.

This table comes from immunoSEQ multiplex PCR, and its TCRdb copy is limited to in-frame clones, with some not included. The sample records millions of clones, roughly 94% being singletons. The ends were cut back, 6 bases at V and 4 bases at J, with 7 bases in the middle. The CDR3 is made up of 12 amino acids. Looked up from germline, CDR1 is SQVTM and CDR2 is ANQGSEA. The chain employs TRBV29-1 and TRBJ2-6; D is undetermined. The TCR originated in a young man in good health. The sequenced sample was naive CD4+ T cells sorted from blood. Subset defined: CD45RA+ positively selected. DNA for the CDR3: TGCAGCGTAGGTGCAGGGGCCAACGTCCTGACTTTC. Protein sequence: CSVGAGANVLTF.